This entry concerns a single TCR beta chain. The source of the sample is a study of response to subunit inactivated influenza vaccine. The germline V gene has CDR1 DFQATT and CDR2 SNEGSKA (reference sequence). V lost 1 base and J lost 1; bases outside the gene matches: 7. There are 15 residues in the CDR3. One entry per CDR3 protein results from TCRdb running MiXCR on the RT-PCR reads. The sample yields 860,000 or so distinct CDR3 sequences, 21% seen once. Here the sequenced sample was PBMCs from blood, taken around 5 days after vaccination. The TCR originated in a man aged 50-60 years who received an inactivated influenza vaccine. The gene calls are TRBV20-1 and TRBJ2-7; 7 bases map to TRBD1. CDR3 in amino acids: CSARVRDRPSYEQYF. The CDR3 nucleotides are TGCAGTGCTAGAGTCCGGGACAGACCATCCTACGAGCAGTACTTC.